The 14 T cell receptor beta chains in this list originate from one sample, sequenced in a study of cytomegalovirus exposure and HLA in healthy donors. The PCR made use of 60 Vbeta and 13 Jbeta primers. Produced via immunoSEQ multiplex PCR; TCRdb's table is partial and in-frame only. The table for this sample gives under 200,000 clones. Sequences were obtained from PBMCs. The source is a man aged 25-45 years in good health and CMV-seronegative.

The chain employs TRBV27 and TRBJ1-6; 7 bases map to TRBD1. Germline V gene data show CDR1 as MNHEY and CDR2 as SMNVEV (reference sequence). The CDR3 extends over 16 amino acids. V was pared by 4 bases and J by 0 bases, with 3 bases of the junction left unmatched. The CDR3 DNA follows: TGTGCCAGCAGTTACAGGGGTAGCTCCTATAATTCACCCCTCCACTTT. Translated, it gives CASSYRGSSYNSPLHF.

V gene TRBV2 combines with J gene TRBJ2-7; D possibly corresponds to TRBD1 (6 bases). The CDR3 consists of 12 residues. Trimming stripped 4 bases from V and 2 bases from J, with 6 bases between. Germline V CDR1 and CDR2: SNHLY, FYNNEI. The DNA for the CDR3 is TGTGCCAGCAGTGGGACAGCCTACGAGCAGTACTTC. This codes for CASSGTAYEQYF.

CDR3 nucleotide sequence: TGTGCCCCGAACTTTTCCCAGCAGGGCAATCAGCCCCAGCATTTT. Protein: CAPNFSQQGNQPQHF. The chain has TRBV19 and TRBJ1-5; D ambiguous. CDR3 length: 15 residues. Germline V gives CDR1 LNHDA, CDR2 SQIVND (reference sequence). Trimming took off 11 bases at V and 2 bases at J, with 19 bases between the two ends.

This chain links TRBV7-2 with TRBJ2-5; the match to TRBD2 covers 13 bases. In germline, CDR1 is SGHTA, CDR2 FQGNSA. CDR3 length: 18 residues. With 5 bases clipped from V and 0 bases from J, the junction kept 9 bases outside the gene matches. The CDR3 loop is CASSIRLAGGPNQETQYF. CDR3 nucleotide sequence: TGTGCCAGCAGCATCAGACTAGCGGGGGGACCGAACCAAGAGACCCAGTACTTC. Looking up the rest from reference TRBV7-2 and TRBJ2-5 gives the full variable domain: GAGVSQSPSNKVTEKGKDVELRCDPISGHTALYWYRQSLGQGLEFLIYFQGNSAPDKSGLPSDRFSAERTGGSVSTLTIQRTQQEDSAVYLCASSIRLAGGPNQETQYFGPGTRLLVL.

V usage is TRBV18 and J usage is TRBJ1-6; D unresolved. CDR1 and CDR2 (germline): KGHSH, LQKENI. The CDR3 sequence is 14 residues long. V was cut by 3 bases and J by 8 bases, with 11 bases left in between. The CDR3 DNA sequence: TGTGCCAGCTCACCTGACACGCGGGATTCACCCCTCCACTTT. Residues: CASSPDTRDSPLHF. The full variable domain, rest sourced from reference TRBV18 and TRBJ1-6, is NAGVMQNPRHLVRRRGQEARLRCSPMKGHSHVYWYRQLPEEGLKFMVYLQKENIIDESGMPKERFSAEFPKEGPSILRIQQVVRGDSAAYFCASSPDTRDSPLHFGNGTRLTVT.

This sequence joins TRBV25-1 and TRBJ1-1, with a tentative D call TRBD1 (6 bases). Germline CDR1 MGHDK, CDR2 SYGVNS. V was clipped by 1 base and J by 0 bases, with 9 bases between them. The CDR3 runs to 15 residues. CDR3 DNA: TGTGCCAGCAGTGAATTGGGGGGGCTGAACACTGAAGCTTTCTTT. It translates to CASSELGGLNTEAFF.

This sequence joins TRBV5-1 and TRBJ2-7; D gene unclear. The germline V gene encodes CDR1 SGHRS and CDR2 YFSETQ. The CDR3 totals 13 residues. Trimming shortened V by 0 bases and J by 2 bases, and 6 bases separated the two germline ends. CDR3 sequence (DNA): TGCGCCAGCAGCTTGGACAGACCCTACGAGCAGTACTTC. It encodes CASSLDRPYEQYF.

This chain links TRBV19 with TRBJ1-3, with D possibly TRBD1 on 5 matching bases. The CDR3 is made up of 13 amino acids. From germline, CDR1 is LNHDA and CDR2 SQIVND (reference sequence). The CDR3 loop is CGAGGDRGNTIYF. CDR3 DNA: TGTGGGGCGGGGGGGGATCGTGGAAACACCATATATTTT. Full variable domain (outside the CDR3, taken from reference TRBV19 and TRBJ1-3): DGGITQSPKYLFRKEGQNVTLSCEQNLNHDAMYWYRQDPGQGLRLIYYSQIVNDFQKGDIAEGYSVSREKKESFPLTVTSAQKNPTAFYLCGAGGDRGNTIYFGEGSWLTVV.

J is TRBJ1-6 and V is TRBV7-9; D is unclear. Germline CDR1 and CDR2: SEHNR and FQNEAQ (reference sequence). The ends were cut back, 2 bases at V and 5 bases at J, with 10 bases in the middle. The CDR3 is made up of 15 amino acids. The CDR3 spells CASSLITVNNSPLHF. CDR3 coding DNA: TGTGCCAGCAGCTTAATCACAGTAAATAATTCACCCCTCCACTTT.

The V call is TRBV5-6, the J call TRBJ2-3; possible D gene TRBD2, 6 bases. The V gene's germline CDR1 is SGHDT and CDR2 YYEEEE. Trimming cost V 0 bases and J 2 bases, with 10 bases left between them. The CDR3 runs to 15 residues. CDR3 protein: CASSLGAGYTDTQYF. The CDR3 nucleotides read TGTGCCAGCAGCTTGGGGGCGGGATACACAGATACGCAGTATTTT.

The genes are TRBV30 and TRBJ2-7; no clear D. The CDR3 consists of 13 residues. In germline, CDR1 is GTSNPN, CDR2 SVGIG (reference sequence). The V end lost 3 bases, the J end lost 1 base, and 10 bases lay between the germline ends. The CDR3 DNA follows: TGTGCCTGGAGCGTAGTGATGTCCTACGAGCAGTACTTC. Protein: CAWSVVMSYEQYF.

The chain uses TRBV27 and TRBJ2-1, with 7 bases aligning to TRBD2. Per the germline V gene, CDR1 is MNHEY and CDR2 is SMNVEV (reference sequence). The CDR3 totals 18 residues. With 3 bases clipped from V and 8 bases from J, the junction kept 19 bases outside the gene matches. The CDR3 DNA sequence: TGTGCCAGCAGTTTCGTGGCAGGGTATGAGGGAGGGCCCGATGAGCAGTTCTTC. Its translation: CASSFVAGYEGGPDEQFF.

The rearrangement links TRBV6-5 to TRBJ2-7, with TRBD1 matching 7 bases. Trimming took 4 bases from V and 7 from J; bases not matched to a gene: 10. Germline lookup yields CDR1 MNHEY and CDR2 SVGAGI. This CDR3 is 14 amino acids long. The CDR3 nucleotides read TGTGCCAGCAGTTTTCGACAGGGAAGGGAGGAGCAGTACTTC. It specifies CASSFRQGREEQYF.

V is TRBV5-1 and J is TRBJ2-3, with 9 bases identical to TRBD2. Looked up from germline, CDR1 is SGHRS and CDR2 is YFSETQ. The trim removed 2 bases at V and 6 bases at J, leaving 7 bases unmatched. This CDR3 is 15 amino acids long. In DNA form, the CDR3 reads TGCGCCAGCAGCTTTTCTAGCGGGGCGAGGGATACGCAGTATTTT. Residues: CASSFSSGARDTQYF. The variable domain in full, with the rest retrieved from reference TRBV5-1 and TRBJ2-3, is KAGVTQTPRYLIKTRGQQVTLSCSPISGHRSVSWYQQTPGQGLQFLFEYFSETQRNKGNFPGRFSGRQFSNSRSEMNVSTLELGDSALYLCASSFSSGARDTQYFGPGTRLTVL.